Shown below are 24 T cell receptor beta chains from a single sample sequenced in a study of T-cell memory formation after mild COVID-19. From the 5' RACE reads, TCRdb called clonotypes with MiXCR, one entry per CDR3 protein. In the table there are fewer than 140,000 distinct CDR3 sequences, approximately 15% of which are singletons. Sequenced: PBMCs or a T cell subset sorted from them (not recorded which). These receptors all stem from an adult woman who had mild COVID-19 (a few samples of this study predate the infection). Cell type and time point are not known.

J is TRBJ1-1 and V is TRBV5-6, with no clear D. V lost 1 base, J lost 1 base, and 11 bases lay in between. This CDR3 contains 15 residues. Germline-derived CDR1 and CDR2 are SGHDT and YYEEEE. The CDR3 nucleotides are TGTGCCAGCAGCTTGTCGTCAGGACGGAACACTGAAGCTTTCTTT. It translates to CASSLSSGRNTEAFF.

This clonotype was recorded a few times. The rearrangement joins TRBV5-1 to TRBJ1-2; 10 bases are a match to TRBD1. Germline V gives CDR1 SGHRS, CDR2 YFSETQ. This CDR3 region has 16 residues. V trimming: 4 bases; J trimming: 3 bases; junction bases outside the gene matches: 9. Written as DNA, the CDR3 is TGCGCCAGCAGCGCTGCCCGGGACAGGGGCGACTATGGCTACACCTTC. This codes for CASSAARDRGDYGYTF.

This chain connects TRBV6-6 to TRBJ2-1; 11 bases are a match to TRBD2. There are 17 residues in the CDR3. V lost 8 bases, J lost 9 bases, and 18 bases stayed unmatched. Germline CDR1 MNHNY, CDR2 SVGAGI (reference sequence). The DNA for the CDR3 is TGTGCCAGCTCTTTATTCCCAATGACTAGCGGGAAGGGTGAGCAGTTCTTC. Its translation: CASSLFPMTSGKGEQFF.

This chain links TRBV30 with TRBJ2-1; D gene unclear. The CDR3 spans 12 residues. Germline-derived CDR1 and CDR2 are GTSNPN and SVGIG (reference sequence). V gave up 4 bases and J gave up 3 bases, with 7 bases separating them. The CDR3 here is CAWMRLYNEQFF. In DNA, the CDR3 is TGTGCCTGGATGCGCCTCTACAATGAGCAGTTCTTC.

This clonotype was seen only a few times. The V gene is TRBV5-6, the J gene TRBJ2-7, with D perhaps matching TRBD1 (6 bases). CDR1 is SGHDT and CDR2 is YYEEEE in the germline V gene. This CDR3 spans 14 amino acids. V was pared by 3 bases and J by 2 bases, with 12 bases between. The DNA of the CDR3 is TGTGCCAGCAGCTGGGGACACGGACCCTACGAGCAGTACTTC. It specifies CASSWGHGPYEQYF.

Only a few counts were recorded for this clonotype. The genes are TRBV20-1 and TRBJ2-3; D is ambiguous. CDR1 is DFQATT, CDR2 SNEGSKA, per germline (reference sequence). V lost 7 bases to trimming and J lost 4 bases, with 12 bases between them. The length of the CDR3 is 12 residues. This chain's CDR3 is CSVQSVADTQYF. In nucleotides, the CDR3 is TGCAGTGTCCAGTCGGTAGCAGATACGCAGTATTTT.

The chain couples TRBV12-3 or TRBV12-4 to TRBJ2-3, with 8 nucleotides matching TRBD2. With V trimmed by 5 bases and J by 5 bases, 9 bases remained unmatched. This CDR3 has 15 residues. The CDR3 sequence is CASSAQRGQGDTQYF. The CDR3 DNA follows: TGTGCCAGCAGTGCCCAGCGGGGGCAGGGAGATACGCAGTATTTT.

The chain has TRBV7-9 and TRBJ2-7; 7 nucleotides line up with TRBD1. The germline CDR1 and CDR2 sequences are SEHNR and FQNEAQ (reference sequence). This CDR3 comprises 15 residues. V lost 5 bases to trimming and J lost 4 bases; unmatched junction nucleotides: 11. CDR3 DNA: TGTGCCAGCAGCCACCCGGACAGGTTGAGTTACGAGCAGTACTTC. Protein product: CASSHPDRLSYEQYF.

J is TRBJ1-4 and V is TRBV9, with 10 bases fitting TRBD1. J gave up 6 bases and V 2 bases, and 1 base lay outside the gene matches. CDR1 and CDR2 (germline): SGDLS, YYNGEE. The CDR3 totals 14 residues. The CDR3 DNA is TGTGCCAGCAGCGTCGGGACAGGGGATGAAAAACTGTTTTTT. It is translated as CASSVGTGDEKLFF.

CDR3 amino acids: CASSPQDYNEQFF. Written as DNA, the CDR3 is TGTGCCAGCAGCCCACAGGACTACAATGAGCAGTTCTTC. The V and J genes are TRBV3-1 and TRBJ2-1; tentatively, D is TRBD1 (5 bases). Trimming left V 4 bases short and J 3 bases short, with 7 bases between. The CDR3 spans 13 residues. CDR1 and CDR2 from the germline V gene are LGHDT and YNNKEL (reference sequence).

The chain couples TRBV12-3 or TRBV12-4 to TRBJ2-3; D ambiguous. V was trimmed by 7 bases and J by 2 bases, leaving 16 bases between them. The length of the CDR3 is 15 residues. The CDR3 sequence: CASISGPDTTDTQYF. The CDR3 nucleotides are TGTGCCAGCATTTCTGGGCCTGATACCACAGATACGCAGTATTTT.

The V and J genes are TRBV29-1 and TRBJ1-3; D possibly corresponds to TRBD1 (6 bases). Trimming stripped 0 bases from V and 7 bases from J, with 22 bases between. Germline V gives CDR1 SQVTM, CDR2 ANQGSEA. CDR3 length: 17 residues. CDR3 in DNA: TGCAGCGTTGAAGATCTCCCGGGACACGAGGTCGGGAACACCATATATTTT. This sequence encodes CSVEDLPGHEVGNTIYF. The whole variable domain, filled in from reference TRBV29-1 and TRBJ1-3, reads SAVISQKPSRDICQRGTSLTIQCQVDSQVTMMFWYRQQPGQSLTLIATANQGSEATYESGFVIDKFPISRPNLTFSTLTVSNMSPEDSSIYLCSVEDLPGHEVGNTIYFGEGSWLTVV.

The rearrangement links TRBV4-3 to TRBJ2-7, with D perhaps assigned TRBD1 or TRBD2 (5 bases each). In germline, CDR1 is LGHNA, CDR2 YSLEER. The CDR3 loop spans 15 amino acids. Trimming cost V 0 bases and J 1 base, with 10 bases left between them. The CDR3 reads CASSQEGTESYEQYF. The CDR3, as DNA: TGCGCCAGCAGCCAAGAGGGGACGGAGTCCTACGAGCAGTACTTC.

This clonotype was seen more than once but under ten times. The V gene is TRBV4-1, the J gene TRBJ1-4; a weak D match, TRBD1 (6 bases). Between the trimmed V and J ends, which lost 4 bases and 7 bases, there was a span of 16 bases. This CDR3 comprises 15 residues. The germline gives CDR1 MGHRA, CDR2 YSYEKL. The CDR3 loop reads CASSLEGEGGEKLFF. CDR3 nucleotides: TGCGCCAGCAGCCTCGAGGGGGAGGGGGGTGAAAAACTGTTTTTT.

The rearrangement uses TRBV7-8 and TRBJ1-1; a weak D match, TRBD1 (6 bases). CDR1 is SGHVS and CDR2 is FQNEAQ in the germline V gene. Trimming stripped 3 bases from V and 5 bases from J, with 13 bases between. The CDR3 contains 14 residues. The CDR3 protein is CASSLHRVLTEAFF. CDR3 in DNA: TGTGCCAGCAGCTTGCACAGGGTTTTAACTGAAGCTTTCTTT.

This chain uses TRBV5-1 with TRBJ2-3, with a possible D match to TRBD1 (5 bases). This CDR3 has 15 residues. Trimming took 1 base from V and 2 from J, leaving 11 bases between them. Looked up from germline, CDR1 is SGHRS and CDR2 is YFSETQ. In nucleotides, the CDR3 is TGCGCCAGCAGCTTGAGCAGGGCTTCCACAGATACGCAGTATTTT. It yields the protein CASSLSRASTDTQYF.

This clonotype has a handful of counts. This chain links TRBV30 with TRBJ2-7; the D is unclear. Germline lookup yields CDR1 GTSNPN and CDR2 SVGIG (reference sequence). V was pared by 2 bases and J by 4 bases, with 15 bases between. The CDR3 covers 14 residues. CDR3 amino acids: CAWSSSRLSYEQYF. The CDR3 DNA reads TGTGCCTGGAGTTCGAGCAGGTTAAGTTACGAGCAGTACTTC. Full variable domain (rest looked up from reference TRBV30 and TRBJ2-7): SQTIHQWPATLVQPVGSPLSLECTVEGTSNPNLYWYRQAAGRGLQLLFYSVGIGQISSEVPQNLSASRPQDRQFILSSKKLLLSDSGFYLCAWSSSRLSYEQYFGPGTRLTVT.

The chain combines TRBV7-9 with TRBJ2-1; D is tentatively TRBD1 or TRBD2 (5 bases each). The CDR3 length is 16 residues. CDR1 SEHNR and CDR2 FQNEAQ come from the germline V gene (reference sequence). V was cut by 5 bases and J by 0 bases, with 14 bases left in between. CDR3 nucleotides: TGTGCCAGCAGCGGGTGGGACGGCCCCTCCTACAATGAGCAGTTCTTC. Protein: CASSGWDGPSYNEQFF.

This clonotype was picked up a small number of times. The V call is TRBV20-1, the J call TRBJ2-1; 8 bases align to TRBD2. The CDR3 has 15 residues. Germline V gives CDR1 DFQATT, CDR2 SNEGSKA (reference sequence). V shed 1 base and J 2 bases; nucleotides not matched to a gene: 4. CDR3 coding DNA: TGCAGTGCTAGAGGGTCGGGACTAGCCTACAATGAGCAGTTCTTC. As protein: CSARGSGLAYNEQFF.

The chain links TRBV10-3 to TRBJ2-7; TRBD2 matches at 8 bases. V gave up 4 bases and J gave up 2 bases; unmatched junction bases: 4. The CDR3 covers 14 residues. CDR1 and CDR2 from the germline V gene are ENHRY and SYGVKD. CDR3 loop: CAISGRGLAYEQYF. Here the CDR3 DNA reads TGTGCCATCAGTGGCCGGGGACTAGCCTACGAGCAGTACTTC.

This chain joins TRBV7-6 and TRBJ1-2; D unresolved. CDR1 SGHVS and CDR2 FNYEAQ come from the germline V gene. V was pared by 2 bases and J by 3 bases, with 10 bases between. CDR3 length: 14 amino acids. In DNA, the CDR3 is TGTGCCAGCAGCTTAAACCCAGATCACTATGGCTACACCTTC. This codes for CASSLNPDHYGYTF.

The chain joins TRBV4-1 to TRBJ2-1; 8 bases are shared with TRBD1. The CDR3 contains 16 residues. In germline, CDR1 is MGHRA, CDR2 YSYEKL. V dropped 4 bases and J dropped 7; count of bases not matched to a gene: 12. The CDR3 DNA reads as TGCGCCAGCAGCCGCTTCGGGACAGGTAATCGGAATGAGCAGTTCTTC. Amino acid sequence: CASSRFGTGNRNEQFF.

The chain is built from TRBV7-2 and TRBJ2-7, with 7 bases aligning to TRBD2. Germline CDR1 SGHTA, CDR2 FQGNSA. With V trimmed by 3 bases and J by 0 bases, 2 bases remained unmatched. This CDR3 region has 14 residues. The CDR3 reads CASSFWGGSYEQYF. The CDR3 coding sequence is TGTGCCAGCAGCTTTTGGGGGGGCTCCTACGAGCAGTACTTC.

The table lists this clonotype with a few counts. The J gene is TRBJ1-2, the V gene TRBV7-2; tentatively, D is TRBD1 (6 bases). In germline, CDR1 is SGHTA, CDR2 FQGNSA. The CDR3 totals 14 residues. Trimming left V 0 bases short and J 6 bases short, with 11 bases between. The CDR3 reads CASSLAGGQHGYTF. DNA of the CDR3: TGTGCCAGCAGCTTAGCGGGGGGGCAGCATGGCTACACCTTC.